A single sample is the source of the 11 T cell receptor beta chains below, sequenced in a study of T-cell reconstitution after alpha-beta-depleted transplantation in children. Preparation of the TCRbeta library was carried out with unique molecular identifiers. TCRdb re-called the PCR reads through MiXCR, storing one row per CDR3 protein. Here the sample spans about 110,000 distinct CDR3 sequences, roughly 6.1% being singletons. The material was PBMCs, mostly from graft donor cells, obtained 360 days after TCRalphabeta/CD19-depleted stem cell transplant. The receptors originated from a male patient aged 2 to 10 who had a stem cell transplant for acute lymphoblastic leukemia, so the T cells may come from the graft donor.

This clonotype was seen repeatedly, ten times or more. CDR3 region: CASSSSTSGADTQYF. The DNA for the CDR3 is TGTGCCAGCAGTTCCTCGACTAGCGGGGCAGATACGCAGTATTTT. V is TRBV12-3 or TRBV12-4 and J is TRBJ2-3, with 11 bases lining up with TRBD2. There are 15 residues in the CDR3. V was pared by 4 bases and J by 4 bases, with 4 bases of the junction left unmatched.

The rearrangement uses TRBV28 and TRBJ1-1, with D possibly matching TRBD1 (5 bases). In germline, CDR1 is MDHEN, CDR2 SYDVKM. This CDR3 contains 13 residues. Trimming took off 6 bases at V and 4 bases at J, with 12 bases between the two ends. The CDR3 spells CASSLLGTTEAFF. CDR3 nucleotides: TGTGCCAGCAGCTTACTGGGGACCACTGAAGCTTTCTTT.

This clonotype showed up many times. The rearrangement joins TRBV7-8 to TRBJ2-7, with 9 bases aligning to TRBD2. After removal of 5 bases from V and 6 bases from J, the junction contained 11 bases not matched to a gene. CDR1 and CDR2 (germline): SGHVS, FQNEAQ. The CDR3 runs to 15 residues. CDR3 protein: CASSTIAGAETEQYF. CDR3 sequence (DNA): TGTGCCAGCAGCACCATAGCGGGAGCGGAGACCGAGCAGTACTTC.

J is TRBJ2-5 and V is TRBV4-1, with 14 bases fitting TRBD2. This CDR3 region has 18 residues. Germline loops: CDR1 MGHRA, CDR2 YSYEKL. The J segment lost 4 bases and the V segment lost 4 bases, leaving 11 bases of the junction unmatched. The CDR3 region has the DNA TGCGCCAGCAGCCTTCTTGTTCGACTAGCGGGAGGGCGAGAGACCCAGTACTTC. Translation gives CASSLLVRLAGGRETQYF.

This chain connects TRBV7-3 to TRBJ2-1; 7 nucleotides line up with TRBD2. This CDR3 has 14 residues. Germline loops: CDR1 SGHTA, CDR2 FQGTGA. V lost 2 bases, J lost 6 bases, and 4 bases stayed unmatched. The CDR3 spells CASSLGGRGNEQFF. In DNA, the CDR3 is TGTGCCAGCAGCTTAGGCGGGAGAGGCAATGAGCAGTTCTTC.

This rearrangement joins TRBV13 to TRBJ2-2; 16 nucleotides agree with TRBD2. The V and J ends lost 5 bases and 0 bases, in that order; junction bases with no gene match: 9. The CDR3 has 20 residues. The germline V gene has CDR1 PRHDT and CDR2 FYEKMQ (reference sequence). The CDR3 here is CASSPEPGLAGGPNTGELFF. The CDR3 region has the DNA TGTGCCAGCAGCCCCGAACCGGGACTAGCGGGAGGGCCGAACACCGGGGAGCTGTTTTTT.

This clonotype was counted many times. CDR3 nucleotides: TGTGCCAGCAGCGGGCGGACAGGGAACTACGAGCAGTACTTC. It specifies CASSGRTGNYEQYF. The chain uses TRBV9 and TRBJ2-7; 8 positions match TRBD1. Germline-derived CDR1 and CDR2 are SGDLS and YYNGEE. The CDR3 is 14 residues long. J lost 3 bases, V lost 3 bases, and 5 bases had no gene match. Full variable domain (outside the CDR3, taken from reference TRBV9 and TRBJ2-7): DSGVTQTPKHLITATGQRVTLRCSPRSGDLSVYWYQQSLDQGLQFLIQYYNGEERAKGNILERFSAQQFPDLHSELNLSSLELGDSALYFCASSGRTGNYEQYFGPGTRLTVT.

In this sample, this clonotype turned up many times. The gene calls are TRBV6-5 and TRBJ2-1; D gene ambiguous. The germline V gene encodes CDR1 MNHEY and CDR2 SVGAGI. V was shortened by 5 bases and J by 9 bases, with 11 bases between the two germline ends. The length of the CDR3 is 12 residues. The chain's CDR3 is CASSKKGGEQFF. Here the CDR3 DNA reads TGTGCCAGCAGTAAAAAGGGCGGTGAGCAGTTCTTC.

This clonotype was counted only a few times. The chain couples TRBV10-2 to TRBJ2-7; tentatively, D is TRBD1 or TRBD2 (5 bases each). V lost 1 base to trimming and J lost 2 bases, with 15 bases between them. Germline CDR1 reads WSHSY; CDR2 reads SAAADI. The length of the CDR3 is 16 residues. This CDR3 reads CASSEYVGPGPYEQYF. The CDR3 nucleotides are TGCGCCAGCAGTGAGTATGTGGGCCCGGGGCCCTACGAGCAGTACTTC.

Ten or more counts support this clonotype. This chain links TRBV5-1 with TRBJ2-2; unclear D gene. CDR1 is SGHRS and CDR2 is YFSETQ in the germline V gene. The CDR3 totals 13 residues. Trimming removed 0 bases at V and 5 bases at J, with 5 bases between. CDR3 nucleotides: TGCGCCAGCAGCTTGGCCGGGACCGGGGAGCTGTTTTTT. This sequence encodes CASSLAGTGELFF.

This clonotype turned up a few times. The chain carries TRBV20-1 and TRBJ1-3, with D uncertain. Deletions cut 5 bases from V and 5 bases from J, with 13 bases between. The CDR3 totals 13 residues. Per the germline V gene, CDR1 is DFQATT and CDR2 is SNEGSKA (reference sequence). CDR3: CSASTAGRNTIYF. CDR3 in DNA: TGCAGTGCTTCTACAGCGGGCAGAAACACCATATATTTT.